The 19 T cell receptor beta chains reported below all come from one sample, sequenced in a study of T cells in Graves' hyperthyroidism and ophthalmopathy. RNA transcripts served as the template for amplifying TCR beta CDR3 regions. RT-PCR in the first round (using the HTBI primer set) targeted the TCR CDR3. One entry per CDR3 protein results from TCRdb running MiXCR on the multiplex PCR reads. The table has 400,000 to 550,000 distinct CDR3 sequences, roughly 14% seen once; the top ten hold about 17%. The source material was blood. The receptors originated from a woman aged 18-35 years with Graves' hyperthyroidism.

In this sample, this clonotype turned up many times. V gene TRBV20-1 combines with J gene TRBJ1-4; D is undetermined. Deletions cut 6 bases from V and 0 bases from J, with 14 bases between. The CDR3 is 15 amino acids. Germline lookup yields CDR1 DFQATT and CDR2 SNEGSKA (reference sequence). The CDR3 spells CSAVATVPTNEKLFF. As DNA, the CDR3 is TGCAGTGCCGTGGCGACCGTTCCAACTAATGAAAAACTGTTTTTT.

V and J are TRBV10-3 and TRBJ2-7; possible D gene TRBD2, 5 bases. The CDR3 has 15 residues. Germline values: CDR1 ENHRY, CDR2 SYGVKD. V dropped 0 bases and J dropped 5 bases, with 14 bases sitting between them. This CDR3 is CAISESTFRGNEQYF. The CDR3 DNA is TGTGCCATCAGTGAGTCTACATTCCGAGGGAACGAGCAGTACTTC.

There are many counts of this clonotype. This chain connects TRBV12-3 or TRBV12-4 to TRBJ2-2, with 11 bases matching TRBD2. V trimming: 5 bases; J trimming: 0 bases; junction bases outside the gene matches: 14. This CDR3 is 20 amino acids long. The CDR3 sequence: CASSGYPGLAVTANTGELFF. Written as DNA, the CDR3 is TGTGCCAGCAGTGGTTATCCGGGACTAGCGGTAACCGCGAACACCGGGGAGCTGTTTTTT.

This clonotype appeared many times. The V and J genes are TRBV5-1 and TRBJ2-3; D might be TRBD1 or TRBD2, each matching 5 bases. Germline V CDR1 and CDR2: SGHRS, YFSETQ. This CDR3 spans 16 amino acids. V lost 1 base, J lost 3 bases, and 15 bases lay in between. In nucleotides, the CDR3 is TGCGCCAGCAGCTTGAGGGACGTGCAGGGAACAGATACGCAGTATTTT. It translates to CASSLRDVQGTDTQYF.

The sample holds many counts of this clonotype. V usage is TRBV2 and J usage is TRBJ1-1; a weak D match, TRBD1 (6 bases). The length of the CDR3 is 12 residues. Trimming removed 4 bases from V and 10 bases from J, with 13 bases in between. Germline CDR1 is SNHLY and CDR2 is FYNNEI. CDR3 region: CASSAQGRVAFF. CDR3 DNA sequence: TGTGCCAGCAGTGCACAGGGTAGAGTAGCTTTCTTT.

As concerns this clonotype: The junction shows a germline mismatch at one end, possibly a read error. This sequence joins TRBV5-1 and TRBJ1-1, with unresolved D. CDR1 is SGHRS, CDR2 YFSETQ, per germline. The CDR3 extends over 16 amino acids. CDR3 region: CASSFLAGRMNTEAFF. The CDR3 region has the DNA TGTGCCAGCAGCTTTTTAGCTGGGCGGATGAACACTGAAGCTTTCTTT.

This clonotype was seen repeatedly, ten times or more. This chain joins TRBV12-3 or TRBV12-4 and TRBJ1-2, with D perhaps TRBD1 (5 bases). The CDR3 spans 11 residues. V gave up 6 bases and J gave up 7 bases, with 9 bases separating them. The CDR3 is CASRRDFGYTF. DNA of the CDR3: TGTGCCAGCAGACGGGACTTTGGCTACACCTTC.

This chain connects TRBV20-1 to TRBJ2-3, with D possibly matching TRBD2 (5 bases). This CDR3 contains 12 residues. Trimming took 7 bases from V and 0 from J, leaving 8 bases between them. CDR1 and CDR2 (germline): DFQATT, SNEGSKA (reference sequence). The CDR3 here is CSGGLSTDTQYF. CDR3 bases: TGCAGTGGAGGACTCAGCACAGATACGCAGTATTTT.

Details on this clonotype: At one of its ends the junction is not consistent with the germline gene, which may arise from a read error. V is TRBV5-6 and J is TRBJ1-5, with D possibly TRBD1 on 5 matching bases. Germline V lookup: CDR1 SGHDT, CDR2 YYEEEE. The CDR3 has 15 amino acids. The CDR3 loop reads CASNTRRGSNHPQHF. CDR3 nucleotides: TGTGCCAGCAACACGAGACGGGGCAGTAATCATCCCCAGCATTTT. Complete variable domain (other parts from reference TRBV5-6 and TRBJ1-5): DAGVTQSPTHLIKTRGQQVTLRCSPKSGHDTVSWYQQALGQGPQFIFQYYEEEERQRGNFPDRFSGHQFPNYSSELNVNALLLGDSALYLCASNTRRGSNHPQHFGDGTRLSIL.

This clonotype was observed at least ten times. This chain links TRBV14 with TRBJ2-5; D is undetermined. Between the trimmed V and J ends, which lost 4 bases and 5 bases, there was a span of 8 bases. CDR1 is SGHDN, CDR2 FVKESK, per germline. The CDR3 sequence is 12 residues long. DNA for the CDR3: TGTGCCAGCAGCCGCCTCGGGGAGACCCAGTACTTC. Translation: CASSRLGETQYF.

This clonotype was picked up many times. The rearrangement links TRBV5-8 to TRBJ2-2; 8 positions agree with TRBD2. The CDR3 totals 15 residues. The ends lost 4 bases at V and 4 bases at J; junction bases unmatched: 6. CDR1 is SGHTS and CDR2 is YDEGEE in the germline V gene. The DNA for the CDR3 is TGTGCCAGCAGCCTGACTAGCGTGGTCACCGGGGAGCTGTTTTTT. This translates into CASSLTSVVTGELFF.

This clonotype occurred a few times. For the CDR3, the DNA is TGTGCCAGCAGCCCACCAGGGGTGTGGGCAGATACGCAGTATTTT. Its translation: CASSPPGVWADTQYF. This sequence joins TRBV3-1 and TRBJ2-3; weak D call: TRBD1 (6 bases). Trimming stripped 4 bases from V and 4 bases from J, with 15 bases between. Germline CDR1 is LGHDT and CDR2 is YNNKEL (reference sequence). CDR3 length equals 15 residues.

Only a few counts were recorded for this clonotype. CDR3 protein: CASTPPGAGGNEQFF. In DNA form, the CDR3 reads TGTGCCAGCACCCCCCCCGGGGCAGGGGGCAATGAGCAGTTCTTC. V usage is TRBV3-1 and J usage is TRBJ2-1, with TRBD1 matching over 7 bases. CDR3 length equals 15 residues. V shed 7 bases and J 6 bases; nucleotides not matched to a gene: 12. Germline V lookup: CDR1 LGHDT, CDR2 YNNKEL (reference sequence).

Ten or more counts support this clonotype. The chain is built from TRBV15 and TRBJ2-5; TRBD2 matches at 8 bases. The CDR3 runs 14 residues. Germline-derived CDR1 and CDR2 are LNHNV and YYDKDF (reference sequence). J was trimmed by 1 base and V by 5 bases; bases with no gene match: 3. In DNA form, the CDR3 reads TGTGCCACCAGCTCAGCGGGAGTCCAAGAGACCCAGTACTTC. This codes for CATSSAGVQETQYF.

The table lists this clonotype with a few counts. This CDR3 is CASGLVRGDSQETQYF. CDR3 coding DNA: TGTGCTAGTGGTTTGGTACGGGGGGACAGCCAAGAGACCCAGTACTTC. The chain has TRBV12-5 and TRBJ2-5; D may correspond to TRBD1 or TRBD2 (7 bases each). Trimming cost V 0 bases and J 1 base, with 12 bases left between them. Germline V gives CDR1 LGHNT, CDR2 FRNRAP. The CDR3 extends over 16 amino acids.

This clonotype was counted a few times. J is TRBJ2-3 and V is TRBV24-1; 8 nucleotides align to TRBD1. The CDR3 has 14 amino acids. CDR1 is KGHDR and CDR2 is SFDVKD in the germline V gene. The trim removed 9 bases at V and 3 bases at J, leaving 7 bases unmatched. For the CDR3, the DNA is TGTGCCACCGGCCGACAGGGGATGACAGATACGCAGTATTTT. It encodes CATGRQGMTDTQYF.

This sequence joins TRBV5-1 and TRBJ2-5; D not resolved. Germline values: CDR1 SGHRS, CDR2 YFSETQ. The CDR3 length is 12 residues. Trimming took off 2 bases at V and 4 bases at J, with 6 bases between the two ends. CDR3 sequence (DNA): TGCGCCAGCAGCTTAGATTCAGAGACCCAGTACTTC. This gives the protein CASSLDSETQYF.

This clonotype was found once. Here the CDR3 DNA reads TGCAGTGCTAGAGAAACCTTACTAGCGCGATTTTTCAATGAGCAGTTCTTC. Translated, it gives CSARETLLARFFNEQFF. The chain carries TRBV20-1 and TRBJ2-1; the match to TRBD2 covers 7 bases. Germline assignment: CDR1 DFQATT and CDR2 SNEGSKA (reference sequence). V lost 0 bases, J lost 6 bases, and 14 bases stayed unmatched. The CDR3 sequence is 17 residues long.

This clonotype was seen only a few times. This rearrangement joins TRBV15 to TRBJ2-5; tentatively, D is TRBD2 (6 bases). Trimming took off 0 bases at V and 5 bases at J, with 13 bases between the two ends. The CDR3 covers 15 residues. The germline V gene has CDR1 LNHNV and CDR2 YYDKDF (reference sequence). The CDR3 sequence: CATSRDSGVLETQYF. CDR3 coding DNA: TGTGCCACCAGCAGAGATTCGGGGGTTCTGGAGACCCAGTACTTC.